This is a list of T cell receptor beta chains from one sample in a study of CD8 T cells in ankylosing spondylitis. TCRdb analysed the 5' RACE reads with MiXCR anew, one entry per CDR3 protein. The data contain 300,000 to 350,000 distinct CDR3 sequences, about a fifth of them seen just once; the ten biggest clones take up around 3.2%. Sequenced input: blood, either unsorted or a sorted T cell fraction (not recorded which). Source of these receptors: a female donor with ankylosing spondylitis or in good health (not recorded which). Both conserved end residues are part of each CDR3.

cdr3_length | v_call | cdr3_aa
11 | TRBV20-1 | CSASQGDEQYF
16 | TRBV6-1 | CASSDRVGLAFYEQYF
14 | TRBV20-1 | CSARDRRRAYEQYF
14 | TRBV7-8 | CASSLAVEAETQYF
14 | TRBV12-3/TRBV12-4 | CASRSSSGSNEQFF
14 | TRBV12-3/TRBV12-4 | CASRDTGYPQKLFF
15 | TRBV20-1 | CSARDRLAVRETQYF
11 | TRBV19 | CATGRVDEQFF
13 | TRBV7-9 | CASSLQGQQGYTF
14 | TRBV20-1 | CSAVLQGGNQPQHF
15 | TRBV20-1 | CSARGLRRVSYEQYF
14 | TRBV7-8 | CASSLRAFADEQFF
13 | TRBV29-1 | CSVGDRNNSPLHF
16 | TRBV7-8 | CASSPRSGRAHNEQFF
17 | TRBV28 | CASSFGRQGPLNTEAFF
13 | TRBV28 | CASTYRDTGELFF
13 | TRBV13 | CASSLVRSRTQYF
15 | TRBV10-3 | CAISELAGKHNEQFF
15 | TRBV10-1 | CASSEGTPRTGELFF
16 | TRBV6-1 | CASSKTGAFTYNEQFF
13 | TRBV20-1 | CSARPPTSYEQFF
18 | TRBV12-3/TRBV12-4 | CASSSRDNFFSSYNEQFF
13 | TRBV12-3/TRBV12-4 | CASSRLPVRKAFF
14 | TRBV24-1 | CATSDRTGGETQYF
15 | TRBV6-1 | CASSRAGNSNQPQHF
15 | TRBV12-3/TRBV12-4 | CASSLPYRADSPLHF